Listed here are 25 T cell receptor beta chains from one sample, sequenced in a study of blood T cell repertoires in COVID-19. Clones were sequenced by immunoSEQ multiplex PCR, and TCRdb holds only the in-frame ones, with some missing. The repertoire holds more than 80,000 clones, more than 80% seen once, with 14% to 15% in the top ten. What was sequenced was peripheral blood. These TCRs come from an older woman with acute or convalescent COVID-19.

J is TRBJ2-1 and V is TRBV27; the match to TRBD2 covers 11 bases. The CDR3 has 14 amino acids. CDR1 MNHEY and CDR2 SMNVEV come from the germline V gene (reference sequence). V lost 5 bases, J lost 3 bases, and 0 bases stayed unmatched. CDR3 coding DNA: TGTGCCAGCAGTGGGACTAGCGGCTACAATGAGCAGTTCTTC. Translated, it gives CASSGTSGYNEQFF.

The J gene is TRBJ1-6, the V gene TRBV11-3; TRBD1 might be the D (6 bases). V shed 5 bases and J shed 7 bases, with 9 bases lying between them. Germline CDR1 SGHNT, CDR2 YENEEA. The CDR3 sequence is 13 residues long. The CDR3 reads CASSRDTNSPLHF. CDR3 coding DNA: TGTGCCAGCAGCAGGGACACCAATTCACCCCTCCACTTT. The whole variable domain, filled in from reference TRBV11-3 and TRBJ1-6, reads EAGVVQSPRYKIIEKKQPVAFWCNPISGHNTLYWYLQNLGQGPELLIRYENEEAVDDSQLPKDRFSAERLKGVDSTLKIQPAELGDSAVYLCASSRDTNSPLHFGNGTRLTVT.

The chain joins TRBV6-1 to TRBJ1-1, with 7 bases fitting TRBD1. CDR3 length equals 16 residues. Trimming took 2 bases from V and 4 from J; bases not matched to a gene: 10. Germline values: CDR1 MNHNS, CDR2 SASEGT. Written as DNA, the CDR3 is TGTGCCAGCAGTGAACTGGGGCACAGGGGAGGCACTGAAGCTTTCTTT. Translated: CASSELGHRGGTEAFF.

As for this clone: The junction differs from germline at one of its ends, possibly a read error. The chain joins TRBV18 to TRBJ1-1, with D hard to call. The CDR3 contains 15 residues. Germline CDR1 KGHSH, CDR2 LQKENI. This CDR3 is CASSPPSAVNTETFF. As DNA, the CDR3 is TGTGCCAGCTCACCACCTTCGGCGGTGAACACTGAAACTTTCTTT. Full variable domain (outside the CDR3, taken from reference TRBV18 and TRBJ1-1): NAGVMQNPRHLVRRRGQEARLRCSPMKGHSHVYWYRQLPEEGLKFMVYLQKENIIDESGMPKERFSAEFPKEGPSILRIQQVVRGDSAAYFCASSPPSAVNTETFFGQGTRLTVV.

This clone was counted once. The chain employs TRBV6-1 and TRBJ1-3; 8 nucleotides agree with TRBD1. Germline V gene sequence: CDR1 MNHNS, CDR2 SASEGT. The V and J ends lost 2 bases and 4 bases, in that order; junction bases with no gene match: 4. This CDR3 region has 15 residues. The CDR3 is CASSEPTGVGNTIYF. Here the CDR3 DNA reads TGTGCCAGCAGTGAACCGACAGGGGTGGGAAACACCATATATTTT.

The rearrangement links TRBV5-8 to TRBJ1-3, with D hard to call. The CDR3 is 14 amino acids. V lost 2 bases to trimming and J lost 2 bases, with 8 bases between them. Germline CDR1 SGHTS, CDR2 YDEGEE. The DNA of the CDR3 is TGTGCCAGCAGCTTTGGAGGAACTGGAAACACCATATATTTT. Its translation: CASSFGGTGNTIYF.

The chain couples TRBV5-1 to TRBJ2-7, with D hard to call. Trimming cost V 3 bases and J 7 bases, with 11 bases left between them. The CDR3 length is 12 residues. Germline lookup yields CDR1 SGHRS and CDR2 YFSETQ. The CDR3 DNA reads as TGCGCCAGCAGCTCGGTGATATCGGAGCAGTACTTC. It translates to CASSSVISEQYF.

This clone occurred once. The identical CDR3 is also encoded by other nucleotide sequences in the sample. The chain uses TRBV7-3 and TRBJ2-1; TRBD2 agrees at 8 bases. In germline, CDR1 is SGHTA, CDR2 FQGTGA. J was trimmed by 8 bases and V by 2 bases; bases with no gene match: 8. The CDR3 totals 15 residues. This CDR3 is CASSLGLAGRDEQFF. DNA for the CDR3: TGTGCCAGCAGCTTAGGACTAGCAGGTCGCGATGAGCAGTTCTTC.

The J gene is TRBJ1-2, the V gene TRBV18, with TRBD1 identical over 9 bases. Germline CDR1 and CDR2: KGHSH and LQKENI. The CDR3 extends over 14 amino acids. V lost 2 bases, J lost 6 bases, and 4 bases stayed unmatched. DNA for the CDR3: TGTGCCAGCTCACCATCCGGGACAGGGAATGGCTACACCTTC. This translates into CASSPSGTGNGYTF.

The chain links TRBV2 to TRBJ1-1; maybe TRBD1 (5 bases). From germline, CDR1 is SNHLY and CDR2 FYNNEI. V was trimmed by 6 bases and J by 1 base, leaving 9 bases between them. The CDR3 consists of 13 residues. The CDR3 is CASRKTGNTEAFF. CDR3 in DNA: TGTGCCAGCAGGAAAACAGGGAACACTGAAGCTTTCTTT.

This sequence joins TRBV6-5 and TRBJ2-7, with 7 bases that match TRBD1. Germline loops: CDR1 MNHEY, CDR2 SVGAGI. This CDR3 spans 15 amino acids. The trim removed 2 bases at V and 0 bases at J, leaving 4 bases unmatched. The CDR3 bases are TGTGCCAGCAGTTACGGAGGACAGGCCTCCTACGAGCAGTACTTC. Translated: CASSYGGQASYEQYF.

The V call is TRBV6-5, the J call TRBJ1-1; weak D call: TRBD1 (6 bases). The germline gives CDR1 MNHEY, CDR2 SVGAGI. The length of the CDR3 is 15 residues. The V end lost 6 bases, the J end lost 9 bases, and 23 bases lay between the germline ends. The CDR3 here is CASRPTRGGEDQAFF. CDR3 coding DNA: TGTGCCAGCAGGCCCACGAGGGGGGGGGAAGATCAAGCTTTCTTT.

This CDR3 is CASSQQLSVSSYEQYF. CDR3 DNA sequence: TGTGCCAGCAGCCAACAATTAAGCGTCAGCTCCTACGAGCAGTACTTC. The gene calls are TRBV14 and TRBJ2-7; D gene unclear. The CDR3 runs 16 residues. V was trimmed by 2 bases and J by 0 bases, leaving 14 bases between them. Germline CDR1 is SGHDN and CDR2 is FVKESK.

This clone was seen a single time. CDR3 sequence reads: CAGQAGGFSGANVLTF. As DNA, the CDR3 is TGTGCCGGACAAGCGGGGGGATTCTCTGGGGCCAACGTCCTGACTTTC. The chain is built from TRBV2 and TRBJ2-6; 9 nucleotides match TRBD2. Germline V CDR1 and CDR2: SNHLY, FYNNEI. This CDR3 is 16 amino acids long. The V and J ends lost 11 bases and 0 bases, in that order; junction bases with no gene match: 8.

This rearrangement joins TRBV5-1 to TRBJ2-6; D not resolved. Trimming cost V 4 bases and J 0 bases, with 20 bases left between them. This CDR3 comprises 19 residues. Germline V gene lookup returns CDR1 SGHRS and CDR2 YFSETQ. The CDR3 here is CASSPNAAASLSGANVLTF. The CDR3 nucleotides read TGCGCCAGCAGCCCCAACGCGGCTGCCTCTCTCTCTGGGGCCAACGTCCTGACTTTC. The entire variable domain, with the rest obtained from reference TRBV5-1 and TRBJ2-6, is as follows: KAGVTQTPRYLIKTRGQQVTLSCSPISGHRSVSWYQQTPGQGLQFLFEYFSETQRNKGNFPGRFSGRQFSNSRSEMNVSTLELGDSALYLCASSPNAAASLSGANVLTFGAGSRLTVL.

This chain uses TRBV5-1 with TRBJ1-5, with 9 bases lining up with TRBD1. This CDR3 is built from 15 residues. Per germline, CDR1 SGHRS and CDR2 YFSETQ. V lost 4 bases, J lost 2 bases, and 4 bases stayed unmatched. CDR3 loop: CASSEQGAGNQPQHF. In nucleotides, the CDR3 is TGCGCCAGCAGCGAACAGGGGGCAGGCAATCAGCCCCAGCATTTT.

This rearrangement joins TRBV24-1 to TRBJ2-3; maybe TRBD1 (5 bases). CDR3 length: 15 residues. Trimming took off 4 bases at V and 0 bases at J, with 10 bases between the two ends. CDR1 and CDR2 from the germline V gene are KGHDR and SFDVKD. The CDR3 nucleotides read TGTGCCACCAGTGAAGCACAGGCTAGCACAGATACGCAGTATTTT. Translating it yields CATSEAQASTDTQYF.

The chain is built from TRBV6-6 and TRBJ2-7; possible D gene TRBD2, 5 bases. From germline, CDR1 is MNHNY and CDR2 SVGAGI (reference sequence). The CDR3 runs 12 residues. With 8 bases removed from V and 4 bases from J, the gap between germline ends came to 12 bases. The CDR3 coding sequence is TGTGCCAGCGGGCGGGTGGAATACGAGCAGTACTTC. This sequence encodes CASGRVEYEQYF.

The J gene is TRBJ1-2, the V gene TRBV4-1; 7 positions match TRBD1. V was pared by 0 bases and J by 2 bases, with 9 bases of the junction left unmatched. The CDR3 is 17 residues long. CDR1 is MGHRA, CDR2 YSYEKL, per germline. CDR3: CASSQDQVTGRNYGYTF. CDR3 DNA: TGCGCCAGCAGCCAAGATCAAGTGACAGGGCGAAACTATGGCTACACCTTC.

This clone was detected once. CDR3 DNA sequence: TGTGCCAGCAGCTTGGGGCTAGCGGGGTACGGTGAGCAGTTCTTC. This encodes CASSLGLAGYGEQFF. The rearrangement links TRBV5-8 to TRBJ2-1, with TRBD2 matching over 9 bases. V lost 0 bases and J lost 9; bases outside the gene matches: 7. The CDR3 runs 15 residues. Germline V gene sequence: CDR1 SGHTS, CDR2 YDEGEE.

This chain joins TRBV10-3 and TRBJ1-1; no definite D call. Trimming took 10 bases from V and 0 from J, leaving 12 bases between them. Germline-derived CDR1 and CDR2 are ENHRY and SYGVKD. The CDR3 length is 13 residues. CDR3: CATGSDMNTEAFF. CDR3 bases: TGTGCCACGGGATCCGACATGAACACTGAAGCTTTCTTT.

V gene TRBV29-1 combines with J gene TRBJ2-7, with 7 bases identical to TRBD2. This CDR3 is 14 amino acids long. Germline lookup yields CDR1 SQVTM and CDR2 ANQGSEA. J gave up 7 bases and V 0 bases, and 9 bases lay outside the gene matches. As DNA, the CDR3 is TGCAGCGTTGAAGATTTGAGGGGAGCGGGGGAGCAGTACTTC. It encodes CSVEDLRGAGEQYF.

The V call is TRBV7-8, the J call TRBJ1-5; possibly TRBD1 for D (5 bases). In germline, CDR1 is SGHVS, CDR2 FQNEAQ. V was cut by 2 bases and J by 3 bases, with 8 bases left in between. This CDR3 is built from 14 residues. CDR3 nucleotides: TGTGCCAGCAGCTTATCAGGGCTCAATCAGCCCCAGCATTTT. The encoded protein is CASSLSGLNQPQHF. Drawing the rest from reference TRBV7-8 and TRBJ1-5, the complete variable domain is GAGVSQSPRYKVAKRGQDVALRCDPISGHVSLFWYQQALGQGPEFLTYFQNEAQLDKSGLPSDRFFAERPEGSVSTLKIQRTQQEDSAVYLCASSLSGLNQPQHFGDGTRLSIL.

The chain is built from TRBV6-1 and TRBJ1-2; 7 nucleotides align to TRBD1. Germline V CDR1 and CDR2: MNHNS, SASEGT. This CDR3 comprises 14 residues. J was trimmed by 4 bases and V by 4 bases; bases with no gene match: 6. The CDR3 nucleotides read TGTGCCAGCAGTGGCTCAGGGGGAGGCTATGGCTACACCTTC. The encoded protein is CASSGSGGGYGYTF.

The gene calls are TRBV19 and TRBJ1-5, with 8 nucleotides matching TRBD1. Germline assignment: CDR1 LNHDA and CDR2 SQIVND (reference sequence). The CDR3 covers 13 residues. Germline trimming cut 6 bases from V and 7 bases from J; bases unmatched to any gene: 5. CDR3 bases: TGTGCCAGTAGGGACAGGGTCTGGCAGCCCCAGCATTTT. It encodes CASRDRVWQPQHF.